Listed here are 12 T cell receptor beta chains from one sample, sequenced in a study of shared clonotypes between healthy human individuals. TCRdb keeps only in-frame clones here, not all; method: immunoSEQ multiplex PCR. The table lists some 530,000 clones, over 75% of them singletons. Sequenced material: PBMCs. The receptor source for this set is a woman between 40 and 50 years old in good health. Some clones in this sample may be carry-over from other donors' samples.

Only a few counts were recorded for this clone. J is TRBJ2-5 and V is TRBV10-3, with 8 bases identical to TRBD1. Germline V lookup: CDR1 ENHRY, CDR2 SYGVKD. This CDR3 is built from 14 residues. The ends lost 6 bases at V and 4 bases at J; junction bases unmatched: 7. CDR3 sequence: CAIRDPGGPETQYF. The CDR3 DNA reads as TGTGCCATCAGGGACCCAGGGGGCCCAGAGACCCAGTACTTC.

V gene TRBV7-2 combines with J gene TRBJ2-3, with TRBD2 identical over 14 bases. This CDR3 comprises 18 residues. V gave up 5 bases and J gave up 8 bases; unmatched junction bases: 15. The germline V gene encodes CDR1 SGHTA and CDR2 FQGNSA. In DNA, the CDR3 is TGTGCCAGCAGCCCGCGGGGCGATAGGACTAGCGGGAGGCGTACGCAGTATTTT. It is translated as CASSPRGDRTSGRRTQYF.

This chain connects TRBV9 to TRBJ2-2; a weak D match, TRBD1 (6 bases). The V and J ends lost 6 bases and 1 base respectively, with 13 bases between them. Germline values: CDR1 SGDLS, CDR2 YYNGEE. The CDR3 length is 15 residues. The CDR3 region is CASNPRGQNTGELFF. The DNA for the CDR3 is TGTGCCAGCAACCCCCGGGGACAGAACACCGGGGAGCTGTTTTTT.

As to this clone: A read error likely explains this, since a far larger clone differs by one base. The chain carries TRBV5-1 and TRBJ2-5, with 8 bases identical to TRBD1. Unmatched junction bases numbered 9, after V lost 7 bases and J lost 1 base. The CDR3 is 15 amino acids. Germline V gene data show CDR1 as SGHRS and CDR2 as YFSETQ. DNA of the CDR3: TGCGCCAGCGGCTCCCTTCAGGGGGCCCAAGAGACCCAGTACTTC. Amino acids: CASGSLQGAQETQYF.

The table lists this clone with many counts. This chain connects TRBV19 to TRBJ1-1; D perhaps matches TRBD1 (6 bases). Looked up from germline, CDR1 is LNHDA and CDR2 is SQIVND (reference sequence). There are 13 residues in the CDR3. Trimming left V 8 bases short and J 0 bases short, with 10 bases between. CDR3: CASQQGLNTEAFF. The CDR3 DNA is TGTGCCAGTCAGCAGGGGTTGAACACTGAAGCTTTCTTT.

This clone was found many times. The V and J genes are TRBV7-2 and TRBJ1-4, with no clear D. The CDR3 loop spans 13 amino acids. Germline V gives CDR1 SGHTA, CDR2 FQGNSA. V was pared by 1 base and J by 5 bases, with 5 bases between. In DNA, the CDR3 is TGTGCCAGCAGCTTAGTGGTCAATGAAAAACTGTTTTTT. This sequence encodes CASSLVVNEKLFF.

With respect to this clone: The same CDR3 can be traced to other DNA sequences in this sample. The V gene is TRBV7-9, the J gene TRBJ1-1; D is possibly TRBD1 (6 bases). Trimming pared 5 bases from V and 4 bases from J, leaving 14 bases between. This CDR3 is 14 amino acids long. Germline-derived CDR1 and CDR2 are SEHNR and FQNEAQ (reference sequence). CDR3 in DNA: TGTGCCAGCAGCCTAGAAGGGGGGAGCACTGAAGCTTTCTTT. Residues: CASSLEGGSTEAFF.

The chain couples TRBV25-1 to TRBJ2-2; weak D call: TRBD1 (5 bases). CDR3 size: 13 residues. Trimming took off 8 bases at V and 7 bases at J, with 14 bases between the two ends. The germline V gene encodes CDR1 MGHDK and CDR2 SYGVNS. The CDR3 here is CASLSQGSGELFF. The CDR3, as DNA: TGTGCCAGCCTATCCCAGGGTAGCGGGGAGCTGTTTTTT.

Concerning this clone: It is likely a read error: a sequence one base away is far more abundant. This chain connects TRBV7-3 to TRBJ2-5, with 9 nucleotides matching TRBD2. CDR1 and CDR2 from the germline V gene are SGHTA and FQGTGA. The trim removed 5 bases at V and 4 bases at J, leaving 8 bases unmatched. The CDR3 has 15 residues. The CDR3, as DNA: TGTGCCAGCAGCCCCCGACTAGCGGTAGCAGAGACCCAGTACTTC. Protein: CASSPRLAVAETQYF.

CDR3 sequence: CATPPASNTGELFF. CDR3 coding DNA: TGTGCCACCCCCCCAGCCTCGAACACCGGGGAGCTGTTTTTT. The V call is TRBV7-9, the J call TRBJ2-2; no reliable D call. This CDR3 has 14 amino acids. V dropped 10 bases and J dropped 0 bases, with 12 bases sitting between them. The V gene's germline CDR1 is SEHNR and CDR2 FQNEAQ (reference sequence).

The chain carries TRBV28 and TRBJ1-4; 8 bases agree with TRBD1. Germline assignment: CDR1 MDHEN and CDR2 SYDVKM. The V gene end was trimmed by 5 bases and the J gene end by 6 bases; junction bases not matched to a gene: 5. The CDR3 is made up of 14 amino acids. CDR3 coding DNA: TGTGCCAGCAGTACACCGGGACAGGATGAAAAACTGTTTTTT. Protein sequence: CASSTPGQDEKLFF.

This chain links TRBV15 with TRBJ1-1; D remains ambiguous. V dropped 1 base and J dropped 0 bases, with 9 bases sitting between them. The CDR3 is 15 amino acids. Germline V gene data show CDR1 as LNHNV and CDR2 as YYDKDF (reference sequence). The chain's CDR3 is CATSRARGMNTEAFF. The DNA for the CDR3 is TGTGCCACCAGCAGAGCCCGGGGAATGAACACTGAAGCTTTCTTT. Full variable domain (missing parts from reference TRBV15 and TRBJ1-1): DAMVIQNPRYQVTQFGKPVTLSCSQTLNHNVMYWYQQKSSQAPKLLFHYYDKDFNNEADTPDNFQSRRPNTSFCFLDIRSPGLGDTAMYLCATSRARGMNTEAFFGQGTRLTVV.